Sequencing of this T cell receptor beta chain was carried out in a study of CD8+ T cells in alopecia areata. V gave up 3 bases and J gave up 3 bases, with 6 bases separating them. Germline CDR1 reads MGHDK; CDR2 reads SYGVNS. This CDR3 is built from 14 residues. Turning to this clone: Antigen unknown.

Overall study results and limits: Elevated clonality characterized lesional scalp relative to normal scalp, particularly in alopecia totalis/universalis. Mice gave a clearer picture of TCR sharing than patients did, possibly for HLA-related reasons.

The authors extracted RNA and reverse transcribed it into cDNA as the sequencing template. This table comes from immunoSEQ multiplex PCR, and its TCRdb copy is limited to in-frame clones, with some not included. This table holds about 180,000 clones, approximately 56% found once. The clonotype comes from a human donor with alopecia areata. V is TRBV25-1 and J is TRBJ2-6; D is undetermined. This sample comprised CD4+ T cells sorted from blood, obtained at week 0. Here the CDR3 DNA reads TGTGCCAGCAGTGAGGTGTTTGGGGCCAACGTCCTGACTTTC. This encodes CASSEVFGANVLTF.